These 3 T cell receptor beta chains were sequenced from one sample in a study of CD8+ T cells in alopecia areata (dated by TCRdb to 2016 to 2019). The library was generated by the immunoSEQ multiplex PCR assay. For TCR sequencing, RNA was extracted from every sample and reverse transcribed into cDNA to serve as template. TCRdb's version of the immuneACCESS table is confined to in-frame rearrangements and falls short of the full clone set. An unresolved V gene accounts for under half of the shortfall where checked; the remainder is of unknown origin. This sample gives about 23,000 clones in total; 52% of them show up just once. Roughly 29% of the sample is in the top ten clones. The sequenced sample consisted of NKG2D-high CD8+ T cells sorted from blood. This specimen's cell subset or site label, per the study, means: sorted CD8+ NKG2D-high blood T cells. Every receptor here comes from a human donor with alopecia areata.

The J gene is TRBJ2-7, the V gene TRBV6-5; 8 bases match TRBD2. The CDR3 runs 14 residues. Trimming at V came to 10 bases and at J to 5 bases, leaving 13 bases not matched to a gene. Germline V CDR1 and CDR2: MNHEY, SVGAGI. The CDR3 bases are TGTGCCACCCATAGCGGGATTCGTCCCCACGAGCAGTACTTC. Amino acid sequence: CATHSGIRPHEQYF.

The chain joins TRBV27 to TRBJ2-7; D could derive from TRBD1 or TRBD2 (5 bases each). The ends were cut back, 5 bases at V and 0 bases at J, with 11 bases in the middle. Germline assignment: CDR1 MNHEY and CDR2 SMNVEV (reference sequence). The CDR3 spans 14 residues. This chain's CDR3 is CASSGTASSYEQYF. CDR3 sequence (DNA): TGTGCCAGCAGTGGGACCGCCAGCTCCTACGAGCAGTACTTC.

This clone was seen a few times. V gene TRBV2 combines with J gene TRBJ2-3; D gene unclear. The CDR3 has 12 amino acids. From germline, CDR1 is SNHLY and CDR2 FYNNEI. Trimming took off 10 bases at V and 1 base at J, with 9 bases between the two ends. The CDR3 reads CATRPRTDTQYF. CDR3 in DNA: TGTGCCACTCGCCCCCGCACAGATACGCAGTATTTT.